One and the same sample provided the 17 T cell receptor beta chains below, sequenced in a study of T cells in narcolepsy. Clones were sequenced by immunoSEQ multiplex PCR, and TCRdb holds only the in-frame ones, with some missing. The data contain 32,000 or so clones, approximately 82% of them singletons. Material for sequencing was CD45RA- memory CD4+ T cells from PBMCs. Receptors were obtained from a human donor with narcolepsy.

The chain has TRBV7-2 and TRBJ2-3, with D perhaps matching TRBD2 (5 bases). Germline V gene sequence: CDR1 SGHTA, CDR2 FQGNSA. The CDR3 totals 14 residues. V gave up 1 base and J gave up 3 bases, with 8 bases separating them. The CDR3 here is CASSLDSGTDTQYF. The CDR3 DNA sequence: TGTGCCAGCAGCTTAGATTCGGGGACAGATACGCAGTATTTT.

V usage is TRBV6-1 and J usage is TRBJ1-1; TRBD1 aligns across 8 bases. Germline V gene lookup returns CDR1 MNHNS and CDR2 SASEGT. The J segment lost 3 bases and the V segment lost 3 bases, leaving 9 bases of the junction unmatched. There are 16 residues in the CDR3. The CDR3 DNA follows: TGTGCCAGCAGTGACAATTCAGGGGGCGCCGACACTGAAGCTTTCTTT. Its protein is CASSDNSGGADTEAFF.

V and J are TRBV6-5 and TRBJ1-1, with 7 bases aligning to TRBD1. J gave up 5 bases and V 2 bases, and 11 bases lay outside the gene matches. The CDR3 is made up of 16 amino acids. The germline V gene has CDR1 MNHEY and CDR2 SVGAGI. CDR3 bases: TGTGCCAGCAGTTACAACGTGGCAGGGGGAGTGACTGAAGCTTTCTTT. Encoded protein: CASSYNVAGGVTEAFF.

J is TRBJ1-1 and V is TRBV4-1, with D possibly being TRBD1 (6 bases). This CDR3 spans 16 amino acids. Germline CDR1 MGHRA, CDR2 YSYEKL. V was trimmed by 2 bases and J by 4 bases, leaving 17 bases between them. The DNA for the CDR3 is TGCGCCAGCAGCCAAATGTTCCTCAGGGGCCCCACTGAAGCTTTCTTT. Translated, it gives CASSQMFLRGPTEAFF.

V and J are TRBV5-1 and TRBJ1-4; TRBD1 matches at 10 bases. J gave up 0 bases and V 3 bases, and 5 bases lay outside the gene matches. Germline values: CDR1 SGHRS, CDR2 YFSETQ. There are 17 residues in the CDR3. Here the CDR3 reads CASSWGQGSATNEKLFF. CDR3 sequence (DNA): TGCGCCAGCAGCTGGGGACAGGGGTCCGCAACTAATGAAAAACTGTTTTTT. Filled out from reference TRBV5-1 and TRBJ1-4, the complete variable domain reads KAGVTQTPRYLIKTRGQQVTLSCSPISGHRSVSWYQQTPGQGLQFLFEYFSETQRNKGNFPGRFSGRQFSNSRSEMNVSTLELGDSALYLCASSWGQGSATNEKLFFGSGTQLSVL.

V and J are TRBV5-5 and TRBJ1-1, with 7 bases aligning to TRBD1. Germline V gene sequence: CDR1 SGHKS, CDR2 YYEKEE (reference sequence). CDR3 size: 13 residues. The J segment lost 7 bases and the V segment lost 4 bases, leaving 7 bases of the junction unmatched. The CDR3 sequence is CASSLWTGGEAFF. CDR3 nucleotide sequence: TGTGCCAGCAGCCTCTGGACAGGCGGTGAAGCTTTCTTT.

V usage is TRBV30 and J usage is TRBJ1-2; D gene ambiguous. Germline V gene sequence: CDR1 GTSNPN, CDR2 SVGIG (reference sequence). The CDR3 is 11 residues long. V was shortened by 2 bases and J by 4 bases, with 5 bases between the two germline ends. The CDR3 sequence is CAWSKAYGYTF. In DNA, the CDR3 is TGTGCCTGGAGTAAGGCCTATGGCTACACCTTC.

In its sample, this clone was seen once. The chain recombines TRBV5-1 with TRBJ1-1; 7 nucleotides agree with TRBD1. The length of the CDR3 is 13 residues. CDR1 and CDR2 from the germline V gene are SGHRS and YFSETQ. The J segment lost 1 base and the V segment lost 6 bases, leaving 3 bases of the junction unmatched. This chain's CDR3 is CASKGQPNTEAFF. The CDR3, as DNA: TGCGCCAGCAAGGGACAGCCGAACACTGAAGCTTTCTTT.

The chain carries TRBV9 and TRBJ1-2; D not certain. This CDR3 has 15 residues. Germline CDR1 reads SGDLS; CDR2 reads YYNGEE. Between the trimmed V and J ends, which lost 0 bases and 6 bases, there was a span of 15 bases. CDR3 sequence reads: CASSVADLLKDGYTF. The CDR3 DNA sequence: TGTGCCAGCAGCGTAGCGGACTTACTTAAGGATGGCTACACCTTC.

V and J are TRBV18 and TRBJ1-4; D might be TRBD1 (5 bases). The CDR3 runs 15 residues. CDR1 is KGHSH and CDR2 is LQKENI in the germline V gene. V was cut by 2 bases and J by 5 bases, with 12 bases left in between. CDR3 bases: TGTGCCAGCTCACCATACGGGACGGAAAATGAAAAACTGTTTTTT. It yields the protein CASSPYGTENEKLFF. Combining the CDR3 with reference TRBV18 and TRBJ1-4 gives the whole variable domain NAGVMQNPRHLVRRRGQEARLRCSPMKGHSHVYWYRQLPEEGLKFMVYLQKENIIDESGMPKERFSAEFPKEGPSILRIQQVVRGDSAAYFCASSPYGTENEKLFFGSGTQLSVL.

The CDR3 region has the DNA TGTGCCAGCAGCCTGGGACTTGTCTCCTACAATGAGCAGTTCTTC. Translated, it gives CASSLGLVSYNEQFF. The chain employs TRBV13 and TRBJ2-1; TRBD2 is a possible D gene (6 bases). V was clipped by 5 bases and J by 0 bases, with 11 bases between them. CDR1 is PRHDT, CDR2 FYEKMQ, per germline (reference sequence). This CDR3 is 15 amino acids long.

J is TRBJ1-4 and V is TRBV10-3; 8 bases fit TRBD1. The V segment lost 2 bases and the J segment 5 bases; nucleotides outside the gene matches: 1. Germline loops: CDR1 ENHRY, CDR2 SYGVKD. This CDR3 region has 14 residues. This CDR3 reads CAISEGQGNEKLFF. CDR3 in DNA: TGTGCCATCAGTGAGGGACAGGGAAATGAAAAACTGTTTTTT.

This clone was recorded once. The chain joins TRBV5-1 to TRBJ2-2; the D is unclear. The J call is uncertain, as TRBJ1-3 better fits the DNA end. The CDR3 contains 13 residues. Germline V gives CDR1 SGHRS, CDR2 YFSETQ. CDR3 amino acids: CASSLGSGNTIYF. The CDR3 DNA is TGCGCCAGCAGCTTGGGATCTGGAAACACCATATATTTT.

A remark on this clone: Its ends do not fully match the called genes, so a read error is possible. The gene calls are TRBV18 and TRBJ1-6, with D tentatively TRBD1 (5 bases). This CDR3 is built from 18 residues. Germline V gene sequence: CDR1 KGHSH, CDR2 LQKENI. In nucleotides, the CDR3 is TGTGCCAGCTCGCCACCAAAGGGCCAGGGCGGTAATAATTCACCCCTCCACTTT. It yields the protein CASSPPKGQGGNNSPLHF.

A word on this clone: Its ends do not fully match the called genes, so a read error is possible. The V gene is TRBV5-8, the J gene TRBJ2-2; TRBD1 aligns across 9 bases. This CDR3 has 16 amino acids. CDR1 and CDR2 from the germline V gene are SGHTS and YDEGEE. CDR3 loop: CANSGTGIINTGELFF. The CDR3 DNA reads as TGTGCCAACAGCGGGACAGGGATTATTAACACCGGGGAGCTGTTTTTT.

Regarding this clone: Mismatch with germline at one junction end may stem from a read error. The chain recombines TRBV6-5 with TRBJ2-1; D gene unclear. This CDR3 has 15 amino acids. Germline CDR1 is MNHEY and CDR2 is SVGAGI. The CDR3 loop is CASSDSRSSYNEQFF. For the CDR3, the DNA is TGTGCCAGCAGTGACTCCCGCAGCTCCTACAATGAGCAGTTCTTC.

This clone was found a few times. This chain uses TRBV11-2 with TRBJ1-1, with 10 bases fitting TRBD1. This CDR3 has 13 residues. Germline V gives CDR1 SGHAT, CDR2 FQNNGV. Trimming took 9 bases from V and 4 from J; bases not matched to a gene: 5. The CDR3 loop is CASRTGGLTEAFF. CDR3 sequence (DNA): TGTGCCAGTAGGACAGGGGGTCTCACTGAAGCTTTCTTT.